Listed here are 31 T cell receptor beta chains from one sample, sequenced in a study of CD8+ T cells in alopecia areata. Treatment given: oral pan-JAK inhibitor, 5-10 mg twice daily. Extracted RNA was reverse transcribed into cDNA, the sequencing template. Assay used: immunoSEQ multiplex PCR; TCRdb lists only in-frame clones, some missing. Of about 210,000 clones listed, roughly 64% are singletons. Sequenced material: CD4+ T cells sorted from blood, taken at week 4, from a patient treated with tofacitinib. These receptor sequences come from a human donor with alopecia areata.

CDR3 DNA sequence: TGCAGCGTTACCTCCCAGGGGAACACTGAAGCTTTCTTT. Translated: CSVTSQGNTEAFF. V and J are TRBV29-1 and TRBJ1-1; a possible D gene is TRBD1 (5 bases). Germline loops: CDR1 SQVTM, CDR2 ANQGSEA. Between the trimmed V and J ends, which lost 5 bases and 1 base, there was a span of 11 bases. The CDR3 runs to 13 residues.

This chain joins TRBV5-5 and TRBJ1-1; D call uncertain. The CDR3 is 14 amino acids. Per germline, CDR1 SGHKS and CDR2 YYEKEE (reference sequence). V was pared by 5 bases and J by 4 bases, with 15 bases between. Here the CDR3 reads CASSRIGGGTEAFF. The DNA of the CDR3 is TGTGCCAGCAGTCGTATCGGAGGAGGCACTGAAGCTTTCTTT.

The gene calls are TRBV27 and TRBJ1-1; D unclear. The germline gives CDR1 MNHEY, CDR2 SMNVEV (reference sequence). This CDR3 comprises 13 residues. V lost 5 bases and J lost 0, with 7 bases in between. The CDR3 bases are TGTGCCAGCAGTCTCCAACTGAACACTGAAGCTTTCTTT. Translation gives CASSLQLNTEAFF.

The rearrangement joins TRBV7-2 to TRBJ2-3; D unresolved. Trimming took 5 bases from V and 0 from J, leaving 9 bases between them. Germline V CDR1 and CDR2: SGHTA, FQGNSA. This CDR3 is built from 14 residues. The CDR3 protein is CASSVTASTDTQYF. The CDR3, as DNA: TGTGCCAGCAGCGTGACCGCTAGCACAGATACGCAGTATTTT.

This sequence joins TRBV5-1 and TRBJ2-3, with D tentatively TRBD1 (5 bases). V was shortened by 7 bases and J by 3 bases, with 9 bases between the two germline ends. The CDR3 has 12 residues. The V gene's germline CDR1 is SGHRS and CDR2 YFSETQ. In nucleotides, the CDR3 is TGCGCCAGCGGTCCAGGGACAGATACGCAGTATTTT. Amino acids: CASGPGTDTQYF.

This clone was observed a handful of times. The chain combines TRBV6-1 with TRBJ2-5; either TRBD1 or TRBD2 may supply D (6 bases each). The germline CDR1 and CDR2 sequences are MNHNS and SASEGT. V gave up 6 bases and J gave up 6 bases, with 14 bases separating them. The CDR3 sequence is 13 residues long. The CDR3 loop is CASRQEGVKTQYF. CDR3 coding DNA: TGTGCCAGCAGGCAGGAGGGGGTAAAGACCCAGTACTTC.

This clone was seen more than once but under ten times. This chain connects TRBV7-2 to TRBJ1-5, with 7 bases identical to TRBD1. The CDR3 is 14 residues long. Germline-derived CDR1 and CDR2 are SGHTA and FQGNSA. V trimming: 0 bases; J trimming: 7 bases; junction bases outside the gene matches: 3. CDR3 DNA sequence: TGTGCCAGCAGCTTAGCAGGGGGCGGCCAGCCCCAGCATTTT. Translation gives CASSLAGGGQPQHF.

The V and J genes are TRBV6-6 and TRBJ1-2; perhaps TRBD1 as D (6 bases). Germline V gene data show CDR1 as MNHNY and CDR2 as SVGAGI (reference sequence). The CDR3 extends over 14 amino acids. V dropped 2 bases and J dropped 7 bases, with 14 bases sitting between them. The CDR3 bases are TGTGCCAGCAGTTACCCTGGGGGGCAGGGTGGCTACACCTTC. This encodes CASSYPGGQGGYTF.

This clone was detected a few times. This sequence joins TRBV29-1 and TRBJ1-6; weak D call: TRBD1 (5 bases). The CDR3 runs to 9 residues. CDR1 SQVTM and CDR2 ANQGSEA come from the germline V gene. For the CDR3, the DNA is TGCGCTGAGGGGTCACCCCTCCACTTT. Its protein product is CAEGSPLHF.

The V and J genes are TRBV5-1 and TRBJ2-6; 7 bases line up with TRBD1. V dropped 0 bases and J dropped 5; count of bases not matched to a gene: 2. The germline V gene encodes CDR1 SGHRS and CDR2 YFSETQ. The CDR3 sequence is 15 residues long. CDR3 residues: CASSLGQGRANVLTF. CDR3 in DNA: TGCGCCAGCAGCTTGGGACAGGGTAGGGCCAACGTCCTGACTTTC.

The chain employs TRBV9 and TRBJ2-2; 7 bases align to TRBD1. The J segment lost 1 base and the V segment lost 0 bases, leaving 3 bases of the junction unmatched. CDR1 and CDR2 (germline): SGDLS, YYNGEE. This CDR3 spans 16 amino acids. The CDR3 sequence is CASSVGDSGNTGELFF. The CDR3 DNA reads TGTGCCAGCAGCGTAGGGGACAGCGGGAACACCGGGGAGCTGTTTTTT.

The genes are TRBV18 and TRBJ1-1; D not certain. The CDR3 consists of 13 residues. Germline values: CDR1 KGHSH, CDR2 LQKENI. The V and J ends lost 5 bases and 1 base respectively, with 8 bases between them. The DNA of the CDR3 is TGTGCCAGCTCAAGAATCGAGAACACTGAAGCTTTCTTT. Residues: CASSRIENTEAFF.

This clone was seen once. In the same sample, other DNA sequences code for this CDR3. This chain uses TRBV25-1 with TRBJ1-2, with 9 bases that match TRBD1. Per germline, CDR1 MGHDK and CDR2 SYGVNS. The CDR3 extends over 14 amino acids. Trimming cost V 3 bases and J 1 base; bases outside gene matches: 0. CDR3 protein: CASSETGGNYGYTF. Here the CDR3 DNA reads TGTGCCAGCAGTGAGACAGGGGGTAACTATGGCTACACCTTC.

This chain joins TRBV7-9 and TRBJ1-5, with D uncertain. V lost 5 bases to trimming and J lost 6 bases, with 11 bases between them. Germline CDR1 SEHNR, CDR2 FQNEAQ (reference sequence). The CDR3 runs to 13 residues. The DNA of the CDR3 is TGTGCCAGCAGCCCTGACGGACCTCAGCCCCAGCATTTT. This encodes CASSPDGPQPQHF.

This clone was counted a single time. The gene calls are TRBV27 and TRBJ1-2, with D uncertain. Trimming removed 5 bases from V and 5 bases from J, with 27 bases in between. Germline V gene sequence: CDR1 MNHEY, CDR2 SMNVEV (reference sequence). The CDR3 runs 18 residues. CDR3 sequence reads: CASSPLKSLGEGGYGYTF. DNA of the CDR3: TGTGCCAGCAGTCCACTTAAATCGCTCGGGGAGGGTGGGTATGGCTACACCTTC.

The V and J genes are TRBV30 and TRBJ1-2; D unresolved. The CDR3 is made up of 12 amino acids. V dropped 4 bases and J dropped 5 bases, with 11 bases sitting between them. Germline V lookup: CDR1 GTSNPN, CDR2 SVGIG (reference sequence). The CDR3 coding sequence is TGTGCCTGGACGTTGGGGAGGTATGGCTACACCTTC. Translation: CAWTLGRYGYTF.

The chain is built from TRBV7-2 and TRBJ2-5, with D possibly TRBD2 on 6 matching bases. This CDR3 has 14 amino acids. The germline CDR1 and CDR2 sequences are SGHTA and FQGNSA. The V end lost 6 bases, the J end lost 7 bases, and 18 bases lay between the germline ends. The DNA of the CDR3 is TGTGCCAGCAGGTCACGAGTCGAAGCGGGGACCCAGTACTTC. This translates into CASRSRVEAGTQYF.

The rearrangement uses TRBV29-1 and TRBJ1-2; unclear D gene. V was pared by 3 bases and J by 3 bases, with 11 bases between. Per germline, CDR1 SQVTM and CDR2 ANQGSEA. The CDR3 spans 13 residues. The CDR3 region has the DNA TGCAGCGTTGATTGGGCAGCGGACTATGGCTACACCTTC. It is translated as CSVDWAADYGYTF.

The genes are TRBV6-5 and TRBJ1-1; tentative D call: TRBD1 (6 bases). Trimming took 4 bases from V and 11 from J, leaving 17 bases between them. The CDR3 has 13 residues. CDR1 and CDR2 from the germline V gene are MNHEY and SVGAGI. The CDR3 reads CASSFSGIRGAFF. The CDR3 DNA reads TGTGCCAGCAGTTTCTCGGGCATTAGGGGGGCTTTCTTT.

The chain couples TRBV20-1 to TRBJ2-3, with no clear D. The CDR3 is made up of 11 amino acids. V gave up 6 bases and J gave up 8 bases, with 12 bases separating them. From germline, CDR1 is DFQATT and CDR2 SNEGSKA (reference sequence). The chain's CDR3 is CSAEPGVTQYF. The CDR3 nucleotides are TGCAGTGCCGAACCGGGTGTTACGCAGTATTTT.

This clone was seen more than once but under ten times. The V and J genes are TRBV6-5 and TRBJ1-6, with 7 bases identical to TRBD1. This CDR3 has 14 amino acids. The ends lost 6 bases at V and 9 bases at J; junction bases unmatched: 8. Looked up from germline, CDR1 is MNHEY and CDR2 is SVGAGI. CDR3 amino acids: CASSPDRNGSPLHF. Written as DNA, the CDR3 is TGTGCCAGCAGCCCGGACAGGAATGGTTCACCCCTCCACTTT.

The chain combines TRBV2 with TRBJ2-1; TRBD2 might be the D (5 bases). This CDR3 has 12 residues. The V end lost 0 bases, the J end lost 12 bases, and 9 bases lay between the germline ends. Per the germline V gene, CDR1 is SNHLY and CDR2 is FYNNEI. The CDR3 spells CASSEATRGQFF. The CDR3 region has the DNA TGTGCCAGCAGTGAAGCAACTCGGGGGCAGTTCTTC.

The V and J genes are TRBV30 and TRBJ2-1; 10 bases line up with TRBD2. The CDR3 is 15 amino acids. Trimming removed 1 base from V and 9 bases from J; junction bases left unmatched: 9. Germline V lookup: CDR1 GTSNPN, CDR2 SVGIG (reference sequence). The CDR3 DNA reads TGTGCCTGGAGTGCGGGCCTAGCGGGGGTGGGTGAGCAGTTCTTC. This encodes CAWSAGLAGVGEQFF.

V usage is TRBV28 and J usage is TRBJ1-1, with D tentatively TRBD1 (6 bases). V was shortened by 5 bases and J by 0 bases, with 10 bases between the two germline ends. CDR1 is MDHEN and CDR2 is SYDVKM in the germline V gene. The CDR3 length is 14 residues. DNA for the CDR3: TGTGCCAGCAGTACAGGGAAACTGAACACTGAAGCTTTCTTT. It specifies CASSTGKLNTEAFF.

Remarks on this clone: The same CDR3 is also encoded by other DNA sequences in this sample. The chain's CDR3 is CASSLGPNSGNTIYF. The CDR3 region has the DNA TGCGCCAGCAGCTTGGGTCCGAACTCTGGAAACACCATATATTTT. The chain employs TRBV5-1 and TRBJ1-3; no clear D gene. V was shortened by 0 bases and J by 0 bases, with 7 bases between the two germline ends. This CDR3 contains 15 residues. From germline, CDR1 is SGHRS and CDR2 YFSETQ. Full variable domain (rest looked up from reference TRBV5-1 and TRBJ1-3): KAGVTQTPRYLIKTRGQQVTLSCSPISGHRSVSWYQQTPGQGLQFLFEYFSETQRNKGNFPGRFSGRQFSNSRSEMNVSTLELGDSALYLCASSLGPNSGNTIYFGEGSWLTVV.

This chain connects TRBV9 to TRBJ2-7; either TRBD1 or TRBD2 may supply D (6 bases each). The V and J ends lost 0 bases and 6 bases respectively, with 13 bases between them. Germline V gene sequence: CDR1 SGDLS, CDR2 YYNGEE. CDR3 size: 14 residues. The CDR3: CASSVGRGAIEQYF. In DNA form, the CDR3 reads TGTGCCAGCAGCGTAGGAAGGGGGGCAATCGAGCAGTACTTC.

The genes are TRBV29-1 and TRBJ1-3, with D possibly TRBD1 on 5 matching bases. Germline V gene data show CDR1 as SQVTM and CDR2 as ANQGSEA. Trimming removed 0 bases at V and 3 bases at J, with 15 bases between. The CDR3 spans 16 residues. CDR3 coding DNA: TGCAGCGTTGAAGATCGGGGGGGTTCGAGTGGAAACACCATATATTTT. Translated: CSVEDRGGSSGNTIYF.

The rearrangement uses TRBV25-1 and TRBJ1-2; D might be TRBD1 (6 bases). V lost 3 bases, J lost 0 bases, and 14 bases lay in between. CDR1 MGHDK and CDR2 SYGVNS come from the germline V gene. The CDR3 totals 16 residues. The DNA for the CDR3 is TGTGCCAGCAGTGAGTCCCGAAGGGGGGCTAACTATGGCTACACCTTC. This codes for CASSESRRGANYGYTF.

The DNA of the CDR3 is TGTGCCTTGGCTCGGGGGGATAATGAAAAACTGTTTTTT. Its protein product is CALARGDNEKLFF. The chain recombines TRBV30 with TRBJ1-4; a possible D gene is TRBD1 (5 bases). Trimming shortened V by 7 bases and J by 4 bases, and 13 bases separated the two germline ends. The CDR3 runs 13 residues. Germline CDR1 and CDR2: GTSNPN and SVGIG (reference sequence). The full variable domain, rest sourced from reference TRBV30 and TRBJ1-4, is SQTIHQWPATLVQPVGSPLSLECTVEGTSNPNLYWYRQAAGRGLQLLFYSVGIGQISSEVPQNLSASRPQDRQFILSSKKLLLSDSGFYLCALARGDNEKLFFGSGTQLSVL.

CDR3 region: CASSRSTIKELFF. The CDR3 DNA sequence: TGTGCCAGCAGCCGGAGTACCATCAAGGAGCTGTTTTTT. The chain uses TRBV5-6 and TRBJ2-2; D is unresolved. CDR3 size: 13 residues. The germline V gene has CDR1 SGHDT and CDR2 YYEEEE. Trimming pared 4 bases from V and 10 bases from J, leaving 14 bases between.

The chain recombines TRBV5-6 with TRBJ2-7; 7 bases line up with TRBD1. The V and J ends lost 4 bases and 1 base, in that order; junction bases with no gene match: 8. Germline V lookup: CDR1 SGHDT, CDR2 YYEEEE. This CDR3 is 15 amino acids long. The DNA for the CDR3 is TGTGCCAGCAGCCCCATGGACAGGACTTCCTACGAGCAGTACTTC. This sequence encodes CASSPMDRTSYEQYF.